These 19 T cell receptor beta chains came from one sample sequenced in a study of T cells expressing NK-cell markers. From the 5' RACE reads, TCRdb lists one entry per CDR3 protein and no DNA. The listing contains over 350,000 distinct CDR3 sequences. Sequencing used blood T cells: a sorted CD56 or NKG2C T cell subset, CD4+ or CD8+ T cells, or bulk PBMC T cells (not recorded which). Receptors originate from a woman in her forties or fifties in good health.

The chain employs TRBV24-1 and TRBJ2-3. Germline-derived CDR1 and CDR2 are KGHDR and SFDVKD. The CDR3 contains 14 residues. The CDR3 region is CATSDLMGSDTQYF.

The V gene is TRBV4-1, the J gene TRBJ2-6; TCRdb calls TRBD1, which cannot be checked without DNA. There are 18 residues in the CDR3. In germline, CDR1 is MGHRA, CDR2 YSYEKL. CDR3 amino acids: CASSQDPGTALGANVLTF.

V and J are TRBV3-1 and TRBJ2-1; no DNA is available, so the TRBD2 call from TCRdb remains unchecked. The CDR3 has 16 amino acids. Per germline, CDR1 LGHDT and CDR2 YNNKEL (reference sequence). This CDR3 is CASSQGRLAGSNEQFF.

The rearrangement uses TRBV27 and TRBJ2-5; TCRdb's D gene call, TRBD1, goes unchecked for lack of DNA. CDR1 and CDR2 from the germline V gene are MNHEY and SMNVEV (reference sequence). This CDR3 has 14 amino acids. The CDR3 sequence is CASRRGDSQETQYF.

The CDR3 sequence is CASSPAVGHGKETQYF. The chain joins TRBV18 to TRBJ2-5; the TCRdb call, TRBD1, lacks DNA for checking. Germline V gene data show CDR1 as KGHSH and CDR2 as LQKENI. The CDR3 is made up of 16 amino acids.

CDR3 region: CASSVGKSPGTGELFF. The chain is built from TRBV9 and TRBJ2-2; as DNA is missing, the TRBD2 call by TCRdb cannot be tested. This CDR3 is built from 16 residues. Germline CDR1 is SGDLS and CDR2 is YYNGEE.

V and J are TRBV5-1 and TRBJ2-1; the TCRdb call, TRBD1, lacks DNA for checking. From germline, CDR1 is SGHRS and CDR2 YFSETQ. The CDR3 sequence is 15 residues long. The CDR3 is CASSLAGPPSDEQFF.

The J gene is TRBJ2-1, the V gene TRBV30; TCRdb names TRBD2, which stays unverified in the absence of DNA. The CDR3 contains 14 residues. From germline, CDR1 is GTSNPN and CDR2 SVGIG (reference sequence). The CDR3 reads CAWLRLAGRVEQFF. The full variable domain, in which reference TRBV30 and TRBJ2-1 provide the parts outside the CDR3, is SQTIHQWPATLVQPVGSPLSLECTVEGTSNPNLYWYRQAAGRGLQLLFYSVGIGQISSEVPQNLSASRPQDRQFILSSKKLLLSDSGFYLCAWLRLAGRVEQFFGPGTRLTVL.

The genes are TRBV5-5 and TRBJ2-1; TCRdb's D gene call, TRBD1, goes unchecked for lack of DNA. CDR1 SGHKS and CDR2 YYEKEE come from the germline V gene (reference sequence). CDR3 size: 15 residues. The CDR3 loop reads CASSLEGQGIYEQFF.

The chain carries TRBV7-2 and TRBJ2-3. Germline V gives CDR1 SGHTA, CDR2 FQGNSA. The CDR3 runs to 12 residues. CDR3 loop: CASSSFGDTQYF. Full variable domain (missing parts from reference TRBV7-2 and TRBJ2-3): GAGVSQSPSNKVTEKGKDVELRCDPISGHTALYWYRQSLGQGLEFLIYFQGNSAPDKSGLPSDRFSAERTGGSVSTLTIQRTQQEDSAVYLCASSSFGDTQYFGPGTRLTVL.

The chain links TRBV20-1 to TRBJ2-1; absent DNA, TCRdb's TRBD2 call cannot be checked. The CDR3 is 15 residues long. Germline assignment: CDR1 DFQATT and CDR2 SNEGSKA (reference sequence). CDR3 protein: CSAQGLAPSYNEQFF.

The chain carries TRBV5-1 and TRBJ2-1; the D call from TCRdb, TRBD1, cannot be confirmed without DNA. This CDR3 comprises 12 residues. Per the germline V gene, CDR1 is SGHRS and CDR2 is YFSETQ. The CDR3 protein is CASGQWGNEQFF.

The V gene is TRBV2, the J gene TRBJ1-1; the TCRdb call, TRBD1, lacks DNA for checking. The CDR3 loop spans 15 amino acids. Germline assignment: CDR1 SNHLY and CDR2 FYNNEI. Here the CDR3 reads CASRRQGAQLFEAFF. Drawing the rest from reference TRBV2 and TRBJ1-1, the complete variable domain is EPEVTQTPSHQVTQMGQEVILRCVPISNHLYFYWYRQILGQKVEFLVSFYNNEISEKSEIFDDQFSVERPDGSNFTLKIRSTKLEDSAMYFCASRRQGAQLFEAFFGQGTRLTVV.

The rearrangement links TRBV27 to TRBJ2-1; TCRdb indicates TRBD2, and absent DNA this call remains unverified. The CDR3 sequence is 15 residues long. Germline-derived CDR1 and CDR2 are MNHEY and SMNVEV (reference sequence). CDR3 region: CASSSRLAGVTEQFF.

The chain couples TRBV5-1 to TRBJ2-1; with no DNA, the TCRdb D assignment of TRBD1 cannot be verified. CDR1 is SGHRS and CDR2 is YFSETQ in the germline V gene. The CDR3 extends over 17 amino acids. The CDR3 reads CASRPLPRDTNKGEQFF.

The rearrangement uses TRBV7-9 and TRBJ2-5. CDR1 SEHNR and CDR2 FQNEAQ come from the germline V gene (reference sequence). This CDR3 contains 13 residues. The CDR3 sequence: CASSFGSMETQYF.

The chain links TRBV4-1 to TRBJ1-4; TCRdb returns TRBD1, unconfirmable since there is no DNA. The CDR3 runs to 12 residues. CDR1 is MGHRA and CDR2 is YSYEKL in the germline V gene. The CDR3 loop is CASSLPMGKLFF.

The V call is TRBV5-1, the J call TRBJ2-3. The length of the CDR3 is 13 residues. Germline V lookup: CDR1 SGHRS, CDR2 YFSETQ. CDR3 loop: CASRTDTKATQYF. The full variable domain, its missing parts supplied by reference TRBV5-1 and TRBJ2-3, is KAGVTQTPRYLIKTRGQQVTLSCSPISGHRSVSWYQQTPGQGLQFLFEYFSETQRNKGNFPGRFSGRQFSNSRSEMNVSTLELGDSALYLCASRTDTKATQYFGPGTRLTVL.

The V call is TRBV9, the J call TRBJ2-7; TCRdb picks TRBD2, but there is no DNA to check that call. CDR1 and CDR2 (germline): SGDLS, YYNGEE. The CDR3 sequence is 15 residues long. CDR3 sequence: CASSVDERVSYEQYF.